The 8 T cell receptor beta chains reported below all come from one sample, sequenced in a study of T cell responses to AZD1222 COVID-19 vaccine. The data were produced by immunoSEQ multiplex PCR, yet TCRdb's version contains in-frame clones alone and is incomplete. The profile shows 80,000 to 90,000 clones, more than 90% of them singletons. The sample consisted of peripheral blood, taken on day 0 of AZD1222 vaccination. The receptors originated from an adult in good health.

The V and J genes are TRBV6-5 and TRBJ1-1, with no clear D. CDR1 is MNHEY, CDR2 SVGAGI, per germline. This CDR3 region has 14 residues. Trimming removed 0 bases from V and 0 bases from J, with 5 bases in between. CDR3 amino acids: CASSYSTLNTEAFF. The CDR3 DNA reads TGTGCCAGCAGTTACTCGACCCTGAACACTGAAGCTTTCTTT.

This sequence joins TRBV5-1 and TRBJ1-6; a weak D match, TRBD1 (5 bases). Germline CDR1 reads SGHRS; CDR2 reads YFSETQ. This CDR3 contains 15 residues. With 0 bases removed from V and 10 bases from J, the gap between germline ends came to 14 bases. In DNA, the CDR3 is TGCGCCAGCAGCTTGGACCAGGGAGGGAGCTCACCCCTCCACTTT. It is translated as CASSLDQGGSSPLHF.

The chain combines TRBV2 with TRBJ1-1; the D gene is possibly TRBD1 (5 bases). Looked up from germline, CDR1 is SNHLY and CDR2 is FYNNEI. The CDR3 totals 14 residues. Trimming pared 6 bases from V and 0 bases from J, leaving 11 bases between. The CDR3 DNA reads as TGTGCCAGCAGGCGCAGGGAGATGAACACTGAAGCTTTCTTT. It codes for CASRRREMNTEAFF.

V usage is TRBV6-1 and J usage is TRBJ1-1; no firm D call. The V end lost 2 bases, the J end lost 3 bases, and 13 bases lay between the germline ends. CDR1 MNHNS and CDR2 SASEGT come from the germline V gene. The length of the CDR3 is 15 residues. As DNA, the CDR3 is TGTGCCAGCAGTGAATCTCCAGGCCCGGACACTGAAGCTTTCTTT. Protein: CASSESPGPDTEAFF.

DNA of the CDR3: TGCGCCAGCAGTGAGGGGGGTTCGGGAGGCACTGAAGCTTTCTTT. Protein sequence: CASSEGGSGGTEAFF. This chain links TRBV10-1 with TRBJ1-1; maybe TRBD1 (5 bases). V dropped 2 bases and J dropped 4 bases, with 14 bases sitting between them. The CDR3 runs to 15 residues. Germline CDR1 is WNHNN and CDR2 is SYGVQD (reference sequence).

The chain recombines TRBV18 with TRBJ1-5; D gene ambiguous. Germline CDR1 is KGHSH and CDR2 is LQKENI. This CDR3 comprises 14 residues. The germline V and J ends were trimmed by 1 base and 3 bases, with 7 bases remaining between them. The CDR3 DNA reads as TGTGCCAGCTCACCACGGCCGGACAATCAGCCCCAGCATTTT. It translates to CASSPRPDNQPQHF.

This chain links TRBV11-2 with TRBJ2-7; D gene ambiguous. The ends were cut back, 1 base at V and 5 bases at J, with 12 bases in the middle. Per the germline V gene, CDR1 is SGHAT and CDR2 is FQNNGV. The CDR3 is made up of 14 amino acids. The chain's CDR3 is CASSLVGKGNEQYF. The CDR3 region has the DNA TGTGCCAGCAGCTTAGTAGGGAAGGGTAACGAGCAGTACTTC. Full variable domain (remainder filled in from reference TRBV11-2 and TRBJ2-7): EAGVAQSPRYKIIEKRQSVAFWCNPISGHATLYWYQQILGQGPKLLIQFQNNGVVDDSQLPKDRFSAERLKGVDSTLKIQPAKLEDSAVYLCASSLVGKGNEQYFGPGTRLTVT.

This clone was recorded only once. The chain's CDR3 is CASRFNRGLTDTQYF. The DNA for the CDR3 is TGTGCCAGCAGGTTCAACAGGGGGCTCACAGATACGCAGTATTTT. V and J are TRBV6-5 and TRBJ2-3, with TRBD1 matching over 9 bases. V shed 6 bases, J shed 2 bases, and the junction held 6 bases outside the gene matches. This CDR3 region has 15 residues. Per germline, CDR1 MNHEY and CDR2 SVGAGI.